This TCR beta chain was sequenced for a study of shared clonotypes between healthy human individuals. Study-level points and caveats: Some naive CD4 clonotypes, around 4.7%, turned up in common across four donors.

There are 14 residues in the CDR3. Per germline, CDR1 LGHNA and CDR2 YSLEER. Trimming cost V 4 bases and J 2 bases, with 6 bases left between them. CD45RO-negative, CCR7-selected cells formed the naive CD8 fraction, which excluded terminally differentiated effector memory CD45RA+ cells. Sorted subsets were amplified in replicate PCRs using around 220 ng DNA, some 31,000 T cell genomes. Repertoires were generated with immunoSEQ multiplex PCR, while TCRdb's copy carries only in-frame clones and drops some. This sample has about 2.2 million clones; around 93% occur once, and the top ten carry 1.7%. Worth noting for this clone: Its antigen is unidentified. Other DNA sequences in the same sample also yield this CDR3.

The V and J genes are TRBV4-3 and TRBJ2-6, with a tentative D call TRBD2 (5 bases). Input material: naive CD8+ T cells from PBMCs. This TCR was sampled from a man younger than 30 in good health. Some clones in this sample may be carry-over from other donors' samples. The CDR3 sequence is CASSPGTGANVLTF. In nucleotides, the CDR3 is TGCGCCAGCAGCCCGGGGACTGGGGCCAACGTCCTGACTTTC.